This T cell receptor beta chain was retrieved from a study of technical replicates of blood from a handful of donors. This clone was recorded only once. Trimming pared 2 bases from V and 4 bases from J, leaving 7 bases between. The CDR3 runs to 13 residues. The germline V gene has CDR1 MNHEY and CDR2 SMNVEV (reference sequence). Assay used: immunoSEQ multiplex PCR; TCRdb lists only in-frame clones, some missing. The sample shows tens of thousands of clones, about 97% of them seen only once. The sequence was collected from a human donor in good health. The material sequenced was T cells isolated from PBMCs. V usage is TRBV27 and J usage is TRBJ2-3; tentative D call: TRBD2 (6 bases). Here the CDR3 DNA reads TGTGCCAGCAGTTTAACGGGGGCAGATACGCAGTATTTT. This encodes CASSLTGADTQYF.